Shown below are 22 T cell receptor beta chains from a single sample sequenced in a study of blood T cell repertoires in COVID-19. TCRdb's copy holds only in-frame clones and misses some; the assay was immunoSEQ multiplex PCR. Of under 300,000 clones in the sample, roughly 87% are singletons; the top ten hold about 6.9%. The sample taken for sequencing was PBMCs or T cells enriched from blood (not recorded which). These receptors all stem from a woman in her thirties with acute COVID-19.

J is TRBJ2-7 and V is TRBV7-2, with TRBD2 as a possible D gene (6 bases). Germline loops: CDR1 SGHTA, CDR2 FQGNSA. There are 14 residues in the CDR3. With 3 bases removed from V and 2 bases from J, the gap between germline ends came to 11 bases. CDR3 nucleotides: TGTGCCAGCAGCTTGATTGGGGGGACCTACGAGCAGTACTTC. Encoded protein: CASSLIGGTYEQYF.

The J gene is TRBJ1-4, the V gene TRBV14; D unclear. Germline V lookup: CDR1 SGHDN, CDR2 FVKESK. The CDR3 extends over 13 amino acids. Between the trimmed V and J ends, which lost 0 bases and 11 bases, there was a span of 10 bases. CDR3: CASSQDIGVKLFF. The CDR3 nucleotides are TGTGCCAGCAGCCAAGATATCGGAGTCAAACTGTTTTTT. Full variable domain (outside the CDR3, taken from reference TRBV14 and TRBJ1-4): EAGVTQFPSHSVIEKGQTVTLRCDPISGHDNLYWYRRVMGKEIKFLLHFVKESKQDESGMPNNRFLAERTGGTYSTLKVQPAELEDSGVYFCASSQDIGVKLFFGSGTQLSVL.

The V and J genes are TRBV27 and TRBJ2-1; no definite D call. This CDR3 region has 13 residues. Germline V gene lookup returns CDR1 MNHEY and CDR2 SMNVEV (reference sequence). V lost 1 base, J lost 6 bases, and 7 bases lay in between. The CDR3 coding sequence is TGTGCCAGCAGTTTATTCCAATCCAATGAGCAGTTCTTC. It translates to CASSLFQSNEQFF.

The V gene is TRBV5-1, the J gene TRBJ1-4; TRBD1 aligns across 8 bases. Germline-derived CDR1 and CDR2 are SGHRS and YFSETQ. J lost 6 bases, V lost 4 bases, and 11 bases had no gene match. The CDR3 covers 16 residues. CDR3 sequence: CASSVKTGTGYEKLFF. CDR3 bases: TGCGCCAGCAGCGTGAAAACCGGGACAGGCTATGAAAAACTGTTTTTT.

The chain couples TRBV5-1 to TRBJ1-2; D remains unclear. Per germline, CDR1 SGHRS and CDR2 YFSETQ. V lost 7 bases and J lost 3, with 19 bases in between. This CDR3 has 15 amino acids. CDR3 coding DNA: TGCGCCAGCCTACCAAACTACCCTTCGGACTATGGCTACACCTTC. Residues: CASLPNYPSDYGYTF.

The chain joins TRBV28 to TRBJ1-5; 8 nucleotides match TRBD1. V shed 5 bases and J 5 bases; nucleotides not matched to a gene: 5. This CDR3 comprises 14 residues. In germline, CDR1 is MDHEN, CDR2 SYDVKM. The CDR3 loop is CASSPTGDDQPQHF. The CDR3 coding sequence is TGTGCCAGCAGTCCGACAGGGGACGATCAGCCCCAGCATTTT.

The chain is built from TRBV10-3 and TRBJ1-6; D might be TRBD1 (6 bases). The CDR3 is made up of 14 amino acids. CDR1 and CDR2 from the germline V gene are ENHRY and SYGVKD. V was clipped by 2 bases and J by 5 bases, with 7 bases between them. The CDR3 reads CAISEGQNNSPLHF. The CDR3 coding sequence is TGTGCCATCAGTGAGGGACAGAATAATTCACCCCTCCACTTT.

The chain carries TRBV7-9 and TRBJ2-7, with D hard to call. This CDR3 contains 11 residues. Germline V gene data show CDR1 as SEHNR and CDR2 as FQNEAQ (reference sequence). Trimming removed 5 bases at V and 3 bases at J, with 5 bases between. In DNA, the CDR3 is TGTGCCAGCAGCCCTATCTACGAGCAGTACTTC. This sequence encodes CASSPIYEQYF.

This sequence joins TRBV4-3 and TRBJ2-6, with 7 nucleotides matching TRBD1. This CDR3 spans 15 amino acids. Germline loops: CDR1 LGHNA, CDR2 YSLEER. J gave up 8 bases and V 0 bases, and 4 bases lay outside the gene matches. CDR3: CASSQETGLPNVLTF. CDR3 DNA: TGCGCCAGCAGCCAAGAGACAGGGCTACCCAACGTCCTGACTTTC.

The chain employs TRBV12-1 and TRBJ2-3; TRBD1 is the table's D call and was not checked against the DNA. TRBV12-1 is listed as a pseudogene. This CDR3 contains 15 residues. The DNA for the CDR3 is TGTGCCAGCAGGCCTCCGGGACAGGGAAAAGATACGCAGTATTTT. Residues: CASRPPGQGKDTQYF.

This clone appeared a few times. The rearrangement joins TRBV27 to TRBJ2-2; 8 nucleotides match TRBD1. J gave up 3 bases and V 5 bases, and 5 bases lay outside the gene matches. The CDR3 runs to 15 residues. Germline CDR1 is MNHEY and CDR2 is SMNVEV (reference sequence). CDR3 sequence (DNA): TGTGCCAGCAGTCTAGGGACAGGTCACACCGGGGAGCTGTTTTTT. Translated: CASSLGTGHTGELFF.

The chain couples TRBV4-1 to TRBJ1-2; 9 bases align to TRBD1. J lost 5 bases, V lost 1 base, and 2 bases had no gene match. Germline CDR1 and CDR2: MGHRA and YSYEKL. This CDR3 comprises 14 residues. The CDR3: CASSQGDREYGYTF. For the CDR3, the DNA is TGCGCCAGCAGCCAAGGGGACAGGGAGTATGGCTACACCTTC.

This chain joins TRBV15 and TRBJ2-2, with no clear D. V lost 1 base to trimming and J lost 3 bases, with 12 bases between them. The CDR3 is 16 residues long. Germline values: CDR1 LNHNV, CDR2 YYDKDF (reference sequence). The CDR3 loop reads CATSRGVPGYTGELFF. As DNA, the CDR3 is TGTGCCACCAGCAGAGGCGTTCCGGGTTACACCGGGGAGCTGTTTTTT.

The genes are TRBV28 and TRBJ2-3; a possible D gene is TRBD1 (5 bases). The germline V and J ends were trimmed by 3 bases and 0 bases, with 7 bases remaining between them. Germline V gene lookup returns CDR1 MDHEN and CDR2 SYDVKM. The CDR3 sequence is 14 residues long. CDR3 in DNA: TGTGCCAGCAGTTTGGGGCAGAGCACAGATACGCAGTATTTT. It yields the protein CASSLGQSTDTQYF.

DNA of the CDR3: TGTGCCAGCAGCTTTTACAGGGGGTACACTGAAGCTTTCTTT. Amino acid sequence: CASSFYRGYTEAFF. The chain joins TRBV5-8 to TRBJ1-1, with TRBD1 matching over 8 bases. The CDR3 extends over 14 amino acids. The J segment lost 3 bases and the V segment lost 2 bases, leaving 3 bases of the junction unmatched. CDR1 and CDR2 (germline): SGHTS, YDEGEE.

The chain employs TRBV3-1 (or the pseudogene TRBV3-2) and TRBJ2-7; 7 nucleotides agree with TRBD1. V was clipped by 4 bases and J by 0 bases; unmatched bases: 3. This CDR3 has 14 amino acids. The V gene's germline CDR1 is LGHDT and CDR2 YNNKEL (reference sequence). CDR3 amino acids: CASSPRGSSYEQYF. CDR3 in DNA: TGTGCCAGCAGCCCCAGGGGGAGCTCCTACGAGCAGTACTTC.

The V and J genes are TRBV28 and TRBJ1-2; 9 nucleotides line up with TRBD1. Germline V gives CDR1 MDHEN, CDR2 SYDVKM. CDR3 length equals 15 residues. The V gene end was trimmed by 5 bases and the J gene end by 3 bases; junction bases not matched to a gene: 7. Written as DNA, the CDR3 is TGTGCCAGCAGTCCAACAGGGGGCGCTTACTATGGCTACACCTTC. As protein: CASSPTGGAYYGYTF.

The chain recombines TRBV28 with TRBJ2-1; possible D gene TRBD2, 5 bases. V shed 3 bases and J shed 12 bases, with 12 bases lying between them. Germline V gene sequence: CDR1 MDHEN, CDR2 SYDVKM. This CDR3 has 12 residues. The DNA of the CDR3 is TGTGCCAGCAGTTTGCAGGCTCGGGGGCAGTTCTTC. Protein sequence: CASSLQARGQFF.

Only one count was recorded for this clone. The V call is TRBV19, the J call TRBJ1-5; D is possibly TRBD1 (5 bases). The CDR3 is 15 residues long. From germline, CDR1 is LNHDA and CDR2 SQIVND (reference sequence). Trimming cost V 4 bases and J 0 bases, with 10 bases left between them. The CDR3 DNA sequence: TGTGCCAGTAGTACGAGACAGATTAGCAATCAGCCCCAGCATTTT. It codes for CASSTRQISNQPQHF.

V is TRBV7-2 and J is TRBJ2-7, with a possible D match to TRBD2 (5 bases). This CDR3 has 16 amino acids. V was pared by 1 base and J by 0 bases, with 13 bases between. CDR1 SGHTA and CDR2 FQGNSA come from the germline V gene. CDR3 nucleotide sequence: TGTGCCAGCAGCTTAGGAGGAACCGGGAACTCCTACGAGCAGTACTTC. Amino acid sequence: CASSLGGTGNSYEQYF. Based on the CDR3 plus reference TRBV7-2 and TRBJ2-7, the full variable domain is GAGVSQSPSNKVTEKGKDVELRCDPISGHTALYWYRQSLGQGLEFLIYFQGNSAPDKSGLPSDRFSAERTGGSVSTLTIQRTQQEDSAVYLCASSLGGTGNSYEQYFGPGTRLTVT.

The table lists this clone with a count of one. The chain employs TRBV3-1 (or the pseudogene TRBV3-2) and TRBJ1-2, with D perhaps matching TRBD1 (6 bases). Trimming cost V 5 bases and J 3 bases, with 10 bases left between them. The germline gives CDR1 LGHDT, CDR2 YNNKEL (reference sequence). The CDR3 length is 13 residues. The CDR3 loop is CASSADSYYGYTF. DNA for the CDR3: TGTGCCAGCAGCGCGGACAGCTACTATGGCTACACCTTC.

The V call is TRBV29-1, the J call TRBJ2-7, with TRBD1 as a possible D gene (6 bases). Trimming cost V 2 bases and J 1 base, with 9 bases left between them. CDR1 and CDR2 from the germline V gene are SQVTM and ANQGSEA. There are 13 residues in the CDR3. The CDR3 coding sequence is TGCAGCGTTGAAAAGACAGGATCCTACGAGCAGTACTTC. Translation: CSVEKTGSYEQYF.